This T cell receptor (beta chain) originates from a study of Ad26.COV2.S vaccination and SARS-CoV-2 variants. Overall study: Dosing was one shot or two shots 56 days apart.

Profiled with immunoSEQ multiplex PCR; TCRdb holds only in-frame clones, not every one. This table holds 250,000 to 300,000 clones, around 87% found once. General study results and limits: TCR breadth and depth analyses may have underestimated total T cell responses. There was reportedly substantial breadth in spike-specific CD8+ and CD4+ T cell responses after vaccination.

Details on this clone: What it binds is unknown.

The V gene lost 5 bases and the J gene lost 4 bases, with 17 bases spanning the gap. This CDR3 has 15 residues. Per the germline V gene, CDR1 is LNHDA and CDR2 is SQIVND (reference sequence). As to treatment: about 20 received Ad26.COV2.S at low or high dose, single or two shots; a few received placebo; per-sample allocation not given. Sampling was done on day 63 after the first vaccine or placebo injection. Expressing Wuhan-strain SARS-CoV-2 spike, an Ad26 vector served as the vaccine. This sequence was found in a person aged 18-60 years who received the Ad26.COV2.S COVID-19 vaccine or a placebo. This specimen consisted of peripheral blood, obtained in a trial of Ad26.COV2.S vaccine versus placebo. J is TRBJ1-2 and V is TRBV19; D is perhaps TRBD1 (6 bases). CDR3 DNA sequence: TGTGCCAGTAGTTGGGGGGCCGACCTACTCTATGGCTACACCTTC. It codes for CASSWGADLLYGYTF.